This T cell receptor (beta chain) was recovered during a study of CXCR3-negative and CXCR3-positive naive CD8 T cells. UMI labels and 5' RACE were used to prepare the TRB cDNA libraries. TCRdb re-called the 5' RACE reads; one entry per CDR3 protein, DNA not given. The sample totals roughly 24,000 distinct CDR3 sequences; its top ten clones hold 2.8%. A CD45RO-CCR7+CD27+CD95- phenotype identified naive CD8+ T cells. In germline, CDR1 is SGHTA, CDR2 FQGTGA. The CDR3 runs 13 residues. This clonotype is classed as medium-sized by frequency. V usage is TRBV7-3 and J usage is TRBJ2-7; the TRBD2 assignment by TCRdb is unverifiable without DNA. The sample was naive CXCR3- CD8+ T cells from blood. Subset described: CD45RO-CCR7+CD27+CD95- naive CD8+ T cells lacking CXCR3 (TNR3-). This TCR came from a human donor in good health. Some clones in this sample may be carry-over from other donors' samples. The CDR3 is CASSLIEGYEQYF.